Below are 19 T cell receptor beta chains sequenced from a single sample in a study of T cells in Graves' hyperthyroidism and ophthalmopathy. RNA transcripts were the template for amplifying TCR beta CDR3 regions. Initially, a first-round RT-PCR of the TCR CDR3 employed the HTBI primer set. TCRdb reanalysed the multiplex PCR reads using MiXCR and keeps one entry per CDR3 protein. The data hold a few hundred thousand distinct CDR3 sequences, with more than 13% observed a single time. The sequencing input was blood. All receptors come from a woman in her twenties or thirties with Graves' hyperthyroidism.

This clonotype was detected a few times. The CDR3: CASPGTGPNRSNQPQHF. As DNA, the CDR3 is TGTGCTAGCCCCGGGACAGGGCCTAATAGGAGCAATCAGCCCCAGCATTTT. The chain employs TRBV12-5 and TRBJ1-5, with 9 bases aligning to TRBD1. Trimming took 9 bases from V and 1 from J; bases not matched to a gene: 13. This CDR3 has 17 amino acids. CDR1 and CDR2 from the germline V gene are LGHNT and FRNRAP.

This clonotype was seen at least ten times. CDR3 in DNA: TGTGCCAGCAGTGTTGAGAGGGAAGAGACCCAGTACTTC. Translating gives CASSVEREETQYF. This chain uses TRBV2 with TRBJ2-5; possibly TRBD2 for D (5 bases). V was trimmed by 4 bases and J by 3 bases, leaving 9 bases between them. Germline assignment: CDR1 SNHLY and CDR2 FYNNEI. This CDR3 is 13 amino acids long.

The rearrangement uses TRBV4-1 and TRBJ2-2; 8 bases fit TRBD1. The V gene's germline CDR1 is MGHRA and CDR2 YSYEKL. The CDR3 extends over 16 amino acids. V was clipped by 2 bases and J by 7 bases; unmatched bases: 9. The CDR3 DNA sequence: TGCGCCAGCAGCCAAATGGACAGGGTGGGATTCGGGGAGCTGTTTTTT. Translated: CASSQMDRVGFGELFF.

This clonotype was picked up many times. The J gene is TRBJ2-7, the V gene TRBV7-6; 7 bases agree with TRBD2. J was trimmed by 0 bases and V by 6 bases; bases with no gene match: 8. Per germline, CDR1 SGHVS and CDR2 FNYEAQ. The CDR3 is made up of 15 amino acids. The DNA of the CDR3 is TGTGCCAGCAGAGCTAAAGCGGGAACCTCCTACGAGCAGTACTTC. Residues: CASRAKAGTSYEQYF.

This clonotype was seen a handful of times. The chain recombines TRBV5-5 with TRBJ1-2, with a possible D match to TRBD1 (5 bases). In germline, CDR1 is SGHKS, CDR2 YYEKEE (reference sequence). Trimming took off 0 bases at V and 6 bases at J, with 12 bases between the two ends. The CDR3 has 14 residues. As DNA, the CDR3 is TGTGCCAGCAGCTTGGGAACAGGTCAGCATGGCTACACCTTC. The encoded protein is CASSLGTGQHGYTF.

The rearrangement uses TRBV7-9 and TRBJ2-3, with 9 bases that match TRBD2. This CDR3 spans 13 amino acids. V lost 9 bases, J lost 6 bases, and 7 bases stayed unmatched. CDR1 SEHNR and CDR2 FQNEAQ come from the germline V gene (reference sequence). CDR3 loop: CASHSGSRDTQYF. In DNA, the CDR3 is TGTGCCAGTCATAGCGGGAGTCGTGATACGCAGTATTTT.

This clonotype was seen ten or more times. This rearrangement joins TRBV30 to TRBJ2-1, with D possibly matching TRBD2 (5 bases). The V gene's germline CDR1 is GTSNPN and CDR2 SVGIG (reference sequence). The CDR3 covers 12 residues. V was cut by 5 bases and J by 3 bases, with 8 bases left in between. Here the CDR3 reads CAWDGLYNEQFF. DNA for the CDR3: TGTGCCTGGGATGGACTCTACAATGAGCAGTTCTTC.

This clonotype has just a few counts. This chain joins TRBV12-3 or TRBV12-4 and TRBJ2-2; D is unresolved. The CDR3 consists of 14 residues. The CDR3 spells CATQRQTNTGELFF. The CDR3 region has the DNA TGTGCAACCCAGAGGCAGACGAACACCGGGGAGCTGTTTTTT.

This clonotype was picked up many times. V is TRBV28 and J is TRBJ2-7; D is unresolved. There are 12 residues in the CDR3. V gave up 5 bases and J gave up 2 bases, with 7 bases separating them. Per germline, CDR1 MDHEN and CDR2 SYDVKM. The chain's CDR3 is CASSPSPYEQYF. CDR3 coding DNA: TGTGCCAGCAGTCCCTCTCCCTACGAGCAGTACTTC.

This clonotype was seen a few times. The rearrangement uses TRBV20-1 and TRBJ2-1, with TRBD2 matching 8 bases. In germline, CDR1 is DFQATT, CDR2 SNEGSKA (reference sequence). J gave up 10 bases and V 1 base, and 9 bases lay outside the gene matches. There are 14 residues in the CDR3. CDR3 protein: CSARVAGGLQEQFF. The CDR3 nucleotides are TGCAGTGCTAGAGTGGCGGGAGGACTACAGGAGCAGTTCTTC.

Many counts were recorded for this clonotype. This chain joins TRBV7-2 and TRBJ2-3; tentative D call: TRBD2 (6 bases). Per the germline V gene, CDR1 is SGHTA and CDR2 is FQGNSA. V lost 4 bases and J lost 2, with 16 bases in between. CDR3 size: 16 residues. The CDR3 spells CASSYSSGSTTDTQYF. The DNA for the CDR3 is TGTGCCAGCAGCTACTCGAGCGGGTCAACCACAGATACGCAGTATTTT.

This clonotype was detected only a few times. This sequence joins TRBV15 and TRBJ2-5, with 8 bases that match TRBD2. V was pared by 2 bases and J by 5 bases, with 7 bases of the junction left unmatched. Germline V gene data show CDR1 as LNHNV and CDR2 as YYDKDF (reference sequence). The CDR3 consists of 15 residues. CDR3 residues: CATSRPTSDMETQYF. For the CDR3, the DNA is TGTGCCACCAGCAGACCGACTAGCGACATGGAGACCCAGTACTTC.

Here the CDR3 reads CASGLVGTSGNEQFF. In nucleotides, the CDR3 is TGTGCTAGTGGTTTGGTAGGGACTAGCGGCAATGAGCAGTTCTTC. This chain links TRBV12-5 with TRBJ2-1; TRBD2 matches at 11 bases. The CDR3 has 15 amino acids. In germline, CDR1 is LGHNT, CDR2 FRNRAP. V lost 0 bases and J lost 6; bases outside the gene matches: 1.

The sample holds a few counts of this clonotype. The V call is TRBV2, the J call TRBJ1-5; D not resolved. The CDR3 sequence is 12 residues long. The germline V gene encodes CDR1 SNHLY and CDR2 FYNNEI. V lost 8 bases and J lost 0, with 5 bases in between. CDR3 protein: CASRYSNQPQHF. The CDR3 DNA reads TGTGCCAGCCGGTATAGCAATCAGCCCCAGCATTTT.

This clonotype was picked up many times. The J gene is TRBJ2-7, the V gene TRBV27; D gene ambiguous. Germline V gives CDR1 MNHEY, CDR2 SMNVEV (reference sequence). This CDR3 contains 10 residues. Between the trimmed V and J ends, which lost 11 bases and 3 bases, there was a span of 8 bases. CDR3 in amino acids: CASALYEQYF. The DNA for the CDR3 is TGTGCCTCGGCCCTCTACGAGCAGTACTTC.

This chain connects TRBV18 to TRBJ2-7; 7 bases agree with TRBD1. Germline loops: CDR1 KGHSH, CDR2 LQKENI. The CDR3 loop spans 16 amino acids. The junction had 11 bases not matched to a gene; V was cut back by 6 bases and J by 0 bases. This chain's CDR3 is CASSRPGTDASYEQYF. DNA for the CDR3: TGTGCCAGCTCTCGGCCCGGGACAGACGCCTCCTACGAGCAGTACTTC.

V usage is TRBV20-1 and J usage is TRBJ1-6; 7 bases line up with TRBD1. The trim removed 6 bases at V and 6 bases at J, leaving 5 bases unmatched. Germline-derived CDR1 and CDR2 are DFQATT and SNEGSKA (reference sequence). The CDR3 has 13 amino acids. The CDR3 is CSAGDSPNSPLHF. DNA of the CDR3: TGCAGTGCCGGGGACAGCCCTAATTCACCCCTCCACTTT.

In its sample, this clonotype was seen many times. The chain couples TRBV30 to TRBJ1-1, with D possibly being TRBD1 (6 bases). CDR3 length equals 13 residues. Germline V gene sequence: CDR1 GTSNPN, CDR2 SVGIG (reference sequence). The V end lost 5 bases, the J end lost 1 base, and 11 bases lay between the germline ends. The CDR3 loop reads CAWERGQNTEAFF. The CDR3 DNA follows: TGTGCCTGGGAAAGGGGACAGAACACTGAAGCTTTCTTT. The whole variable domain, filled in from reference TRBV30 and TRBJ1-1, reads SQTIHQWPATLVQPVGSPLSLECTVEGTSNPNLYWYRQAAGRGLQLLFYSVGIGQISSEVPQNLSASRPQDRQFILSSKKLLLSDSGFYLCAWERGQNTEAFFGQGTRLTVV.

This clonotype has ten or more counts. The rearrangement joins TRBV6-1 to TRBJ1-1; possible D gene TRBD1, 5 bases. This CDR3 comprises 17 residues. The germline CDR1 and CDR2 sequences are MNHNS and SASEGT. Trimming removed 3 bases from V and 0 bases from J, with 17 bases in between. CDR3 sequence: CASSDLGLRLLNTEAFF. In nucleotides, the CDR3 is TGTGCCAGCAGTGACTTGGGGCTACGACTTTTGAACACTGAAGCTTTCTTT.